This T cell receptor (beta chain) was sequenced during a study of vaccination effects on CD4 cells after COVID-19. Study observations and caveats: No early post-infection timepoints were available in the study, which also included few convalescent patients. Just 1 of 255 vaccine-induced clones in healthy recipients was cross-reactive.

Using immunoSEQ multiplex PCR, the repertoire was profiled, and TCRdb retains in-frame clones only, with some absent. The sample carries tens of thousands of clones, around four fifths recorded once. There are 15 residues in the CDR3. Antigen-specific CD4+ T cells were first expanded with viral peptide pools by the ViraFEST assay and only then sequenced. The culture ran for less than 12 days, and then CD4+ T cells were isolated. Prior SARS-CoV-2 infection was absent in the vaccine recipients, as shown by negative nucleocapsid antibodies. A half-volume exchange with IL-2 medium occurred on days 3 and 7. Remarks on this clone: Its specificity is unknown.

This specimen consisted of CD4+ T cells from PBMCs cultured with HCoV-229E spike peptides, obtained before COVID-19 vaccination. The sequence came from a human donor who received a COVID-19 vaccine. The chain couples TRBV21-1 to TRBJ2-4; the table's D call TRBD1 went unverified against the DNA. TRBV21-1 is described as a pseudogene. The CDR3 DNA reads as TGTGCCAGCGCAGAACAGGTTGGAGCCAAAAACATTCAGTACTTC. Its translation: CASAEQVGAKNIQYF.